The next 23 T cell receptor beta chains were all read from a single sample in a study of T cell changes during pregnancy in multiple sclerosis. The protocol was immunoSEQ multiplex PCR, while the TCRdb copy is restricted to in-frame clones and leaves out a portion. The sample shows 35,000 to 45,000 clones, approximately 91% of them seen only once. This specimen consisted of CD4+ T cells from peripheral blood mononuclear cells, obtained in the first trimester of pregnancy. These receptors were taken from a female donor with multiple sclerosis, enrolled in a pregnancy study.

The V and J genes are TRBV12-5 and TRBJ2-3, with 9 bases matching TRBD2. Germline trimming cut 5 bases from V and 4 bases from J; bases unmatched to any gene: 4. The germline V gene has CDR1 LGHNT and CDR2 FRNRAP. This CDR3 has 14 residues. CDR3 residues: CASGPQREADTQYF. CDR3 DNA: TGTGCTAGTGGTCCTCAGCGGGAGGCAGATACGCAGTATTTT.

The chain links TRBV6-6 to TRBJ1-5; tentatively, D is TRBD1 (5 bases). Trimming took off 0 bases at V and 5 bases at J, with 14 bases between the two ends. The CDR3 is made up of 16 amino acids. The germline gives CDR1 MNHNY, CDR2 SVGAGI (reference sequence). The DNA of the CDR3 is TGTGCCAGCAGTTACTCGTTACTGGTAGGGGATCAGCCCCAGCATTTT. Translating it yields CASSYSLLVGDQPQHF.

The CDR3 DNA reads TGTGCCAACAGACAGGGTCGCACCGGGGAGCTGTTTTTT. It yields the protein CANRQGRTGELFF. J is TRBJ2-2 and V is TRBV2; 7 positions agree with TRBD1. The CDR3 runs 13 residues. V trimming: 10 bases; J trimming: 4 bases; junction bases outside the gene matches: 6. The V gene's germline CDR1 is SNHLY and CDR2 FYNNEI.

V usage is TRBV5-1 and J usage is TRBJ2-7; unclear D gene. This CDR3 contains 14 residues. Looked up from germline, CDR1 is SGHRS and CDR2 is YFSETQ. The germline V and J ends were trimmed by 0 bases and 2 bases, with 9 bases remaining between them. CDR3 residues: CASSLAPDTYEQYF. The CDR3, as DNA: TGCGCCAGCAGCTTGGCGCCAGATACCTACGAGCAGTACTTC.

V usage is TRBV5-5 and J usage is TRBJ1-2; 8 bases are a match to TRBD1. This CDR3 region has 15 residues. Germline V gene lookup returns CDR1 SGHKS and CDR2 YYEKEE (reference sequence). V lost 0 bases, J lost 4 bases, and 5 bases stayed unmatched. CDR3 residues: CASSLDTGGPYGYTF. In DNA form, the CDR3 reads TGTGCCAGCAGCTTGGATACAGGGGGGCCCTATGGCTACACCTTC.

The chain has TRBV6-6 and TRBJ2-2, with 9 nucleotides matching TRBD1. V lost 6 bases, J lost 1 base, and 6 bases stayed unmatched. Germline assignment: CDR1 MNHNY and CDR2 SVGAGI (reference sequence). CDR3 length: 16 amino acids. CDR3 in amino acids: CASSRPGQGNTGELFF. CDR3 bases: TGTGCCAGCAGCCGACCGGGACAGGGGAACACCGGGGAGCTGTTTTTT.

V usage is TRBV5-1 and J usage is TRBJ2-7, with D unclear. Germline V gene lookup returns CDR1 SGHRS and CDR2 YFSETQ. This CDR3 is 13 amino acids long. V dropped 4 bases and J dropped 0 bases, with 8 bases sitting between them. CDR3 bases: TGCGCCAGCAGCCCACTAAACTCCTACGAGCAGTACTTC. Its translation is CASSPLNSYEQYF.

The genes are TRBV7-8 and TRBJ1-2, with 9 bases fitting TRBD1. V dropped 2 bases and J dropped 4; count of bases not matched to a gene: 5. Germline lookup yields CDR1 SGHVS and CDR2 FQNEAQ. This CDR3 region has 15 residues. The CDR3 DNA reads as TGTGCCAGCAGCTTAAGGACAGGGGACCTCTATGGCTACACCTTC. Translating gives CASSLRTGDLYGYTF.

The chain recombines TRBV7-9 with TRBJ1-4; 9 bases fit TRBD1. Germline V gives CDR1 SEHNR, CDR2 FQNEAQ (reference sequence). This CDR3 has 15 amino acids. V trimming: 5 bases; J trimming: 11 bases; junction bases outside the gene matches: 12. The CDR3 DNA reads TGTGCCAGCAGCAGCCAGGGACAGGGTTTGCCTAAACTGTTTTTT. Protein: CASSSQGQGLPKLFF.

The chain joins TRBV7-2 to TRBJ1-2; a possible D gene is TRBD1 (6 bases). Germline V gene data show CDR1 as SGHTA and CDR2 as FQGNSA. This CDR3 spans 15 amino acids. Trimming removed 5 bases from V and 0 bases from J, with 13 bases in between. The CDR3 DNA reads TGTGCCAGCAGCCCCCAGGGGAGGGCTAACTATGGCTACACCTTC. This sequence encodes CASSPQGRANYGYTF.

This chain links TRBV7-2 with TRBJ2-5; 8 positions match TRBD1. Per germline, CDR1 SGHTA and CDR2 FQGNSA. This CDR3 is 15 amino acids long. The J segment lost 0 bases and the V segment lost 2 bases, leaving 2 bases of the junction unmatched. CDR3 amino acids: CASSLQGAYQETQYF. CDR3 bases: TGTGCCAGCAGCTTACAGGGGGCCTACCAAGAGACCCAGTACTTC. The full variable domain, completed using reference TRBV7-2 and TRBJ2-5, is GAGVSQSPSNKVTEKGKDVELRCDPISGHTALYWYRQSLGQGLEFLIYFQGNSAPDKSGLPSDRFSAERTGGSVSTLTIQRTQQEDSAVYLCASSLQGAYQETQYFGPGTRLLVL.

The CDR3 protein is CASSPPPGNEQYF. CDR3 nucleotides: TGTGCCAGCTCACCACCTCCAGGTAACGAGCAGTACTTC. The rearrangement links TRBV18 to TRBJ2-7, with D unresolved. Germline CDR1 KGHSH, CDR2 LQKENI. V was cut by 0 bases and J by 5 bases, with 8 bases left in between. CDR3 size: 13 residues. Based on the CDR3 plus reference TRBV18 and TRBJ2-7, the full variable domain is NAGVMQNPRHLVRRRGQEARLRCSPMKGHSHVYWYRQLPEEGLKFMVYLQKENIIDESGMPKERFSAEFPKEGPSILRIQQVVRGDSAAYFCASSPPPGNEQYFGPGTRLTVT.

The gene calls are TRBV7-3 and TRBJ2-2; D gene unclear. The germline V gene encodes CDR1 SGHTA and CDR2 FQGTGA. Trimming took 5 bases from V and 7 from J, leaving 11 bases between them. The CDR3 consists of 13 residues. CDR3 region: CASSPRSGGELFF. CDR3 nucleotide sequence: TGTGCCAGCAGCCCTAGGAGTGGCGGGGAGCTGTTTTTT.

V usage is TRBV5-1 and J usage is TRBJ2-3; 7 bases are a match to TRBD1. The CDR3 covers 17 residues. The V segment lost 0 bases and the J segment 4 bases; nucleotides outside the gene matches: 11. Germline loops: CDR1 SGHRS, CDR2 YFSETQ. The CDR3, as DNA: TGCGCCAGCAGCTTGGCCGGGGACAGCCTTCTGGCAGATACGCAGTATTTT. This codes for CASSLAGDSLLADTQYF.

The chain couples TRBV7-2 to TRBJ1-2; 7 bases line up with TRBD1. Germline loops: CDR1 SGHTA, CDR2 FQGNSA. The CDR3 extends over 16 amino acids. J was trimmed by 1 base and V by 2 bases; bases with no gene match: 7. The CDR3 DNA sequence: TGTGCCAGCAGCTTAAAGGGGACAGCCCGTAACTATGGCTACACCTTC. Translation: CASSLKGTARNYGYTF.

This sequence joins TRBV29-1 and TRBJ1-2, with no clear D. This CDR3 contains 12 residues. CDR1 and CDR2 (germline): SQVTM, ANQGSEA. The V end lost 7 bases, the J end lost 8 bases, and 17 bases lay between the germline ends. The CDR3 region has the DNA TGCAGCGCCCAGGCGGGTTTACGGGGCTACACCTTC. It encodes CSAQAGLRGYTF.

This clone was found once. This chain links TRBV5-4 with TRBJ2-3; the match to TRBD1 covers 9 bases. The V gene end was trimmed by 2 bases and the J gene end by 2 bases; junction bases not matched to a gene: 6. The CDR3 loop spans 16 amino acids. Germline CDR1 is SGHNT and CDR2 is YYREEE (reference sequence). CDR3 DNA: TGTGCCAGCAGCTTTCCGGGACAGGGAATCACAGATACGCAGTATTTT. Translating gives CASSFPGQGITDTQYF.

The genes are TRBV27 and TRBJ2-2; D is undetermined. Germline V lookup: CDR1 MNHEY, CDR2 SMNVEV (reference sequence). Between the trimmed V and J ends, which lost 4 bases and 3 bases, there was a span of 12 bases. CDR3 length: 15 residues. CDR3 DNA: TGTGCCAGCAGTTACGACATAGTTTACACCGGGGAGCTGTTTTTT. It is translated as CASSYDIVYTGELFF.

This clone was counted once. The chain joins TRBV28 to TRBJ2-1, with TRBD1 matching over 7 bases. The CDR3 loop spans 16 amino acids. Per the germline V gene, CDR1 is MDHEN and CDR2 is SYDVKM. V was clipped by 6 bases and J by 4 bases; unmatched bases: 12. The CDR3 DNA follows: TGTGCCAGCAGCCGCTATGACAGGGCCAGTTACAATGAGCAGTTCTTC. The encoded protein is CASSRYDRASYNEQFF.

The J gene is TRBJ1-2, the V gene TRBV28; D is unresolved. Between the trimmed V and J ends, which lost 5 bases and 1 base, there was a span of 14 bases. This CDR3 spans 15 amino acids. Germline CDR1 reads MDHEN; CDR2 reads SYDVKM. The CDR3 here is CASSPPGRINYGYTF. The CDR3 bases are TGTGCCAGCAGTCCCCCTGGGCGTATTAACTATGGCTACACCTTC.

This clone has a single count. The genes are TRBV30 and TRBJ1-2; possible D gene TRBD1, 5 bases. This CDR3 is built from 15 residues. In germline, CDR1 is GTSNPN, CDR2 SVGIG (reference sequence). V was pared by 3 bases and J by 5 bases, with 19 bases between. The CDR3 loop reads CAWRTRQNSFYGYTF. DNA for the CDR3: TGTGCCTGGAGGACCCGACAGAACAGCTTTTATGGCTACACCTTC.

The chain recombines TRBV6-6 with TRBJ2-1; D gene uncertain. Germline V gene sequence: CDR1 MNHNY, CDR2 SVGAGI (reference sequence). The V gene lost 0 bases and the J gene lost 5 bases, with 8 bases spanning the gap. The CDR3 sequence is 14 residues long. As DNA, the CDR3 is TGTGCCAGCAGTTACTCTGTCCTTAACAATGAGCAGTTCTTC. It yields the protein CASSYSVLNNEQFF.

A single count supports this clone. The rearrangement joins TRBV2 to TRBJ2-5; 8 positions match TRBD2. Germline lookup yields CDR1 SNHLY and CDR2 FYNNEI. V trimming: 1 base; J trimming: 5 bases; junction bases outside the gene matches: 0. The CDR3 has 13 amino acids. CDR3 nucleotide sequence: TGTGCCAGCAGTGAAGGACTAGCGGAGACCCAGTACTTC. This encodes CASSEGLAETQYF. Together with reference TRBV2 and TRBJ2-5, the CDR3 gives the full variable domain: EPEVTQTPSHQVTQMGQEVILRCVPISNHLYFYWYRQILGQKVEFLVSFYNNEISEKSEIFDDQFSVERPDGSNFTLKIRSTKLEDSAMYFCASSEGLAETQYFGPGTRLLVL.